This T cell receptor (beta chain) was identified in a study of T cell responses to AZD1222 COVID-19 vaccine. Overall study results and limits: Seropositive at baseline were only a handful of AZD1222 recipients.

Sequencing used immunoSEQ multiplex PCR; TCRdb keeps in-frame clones, though not all of them. The sample lists about 94,000 clones, 88% occurring once. Comment on this clone: Its antigen is currently unknown.

The CDR3 spans 14 residues. Trimming took 6 bases from V and 7 from J; bases not matched to a gene: 9. Some second doses came at about 4 weeks and others at about 12 weeks; these were pooled. The source is an adult who received the AZD1222 COVID-19 vaccine. The V call is TRBV5-7, the J call TRBJ1-4; 7 bases match TRBD1. TRBV5-7 is an open reading frame, and its role is uncertain. Sequenced material: peripheral blood, taken 28 days after the second AZD1222 dose. Here the CDR3 reads CASTHDRVGEKLFF. In nucleotides, the CDR3 is TGTGCCAGCACCCATGACAGGGTTGGTGAAAAACTGTTTTTT.